The T cell receptor beta chain described here comes from a study of CD4+ T cells in melanoma (dated by TCRdb to about 2022). In the study overall: The study investigated neoantigen-specific CD4+ T cells in human melanoma.

Study-wide conclusions, independent of this receptor: Neoantigen-specific CD4+ T cells in melanoma were reported to have a range of differentiation states. Neoantigen-specific CD4+ T cells were reported to be correlated with the function of CD8+ T cells, macrophages and B cells.

Note on this clone: It lacks a known antigen. Base qualities were left out, and no much larger clone turns up one base away.

The donors were people with melanoma. The CDR3 measures 14 amino acids from cysteine to phenylalanine. Only the CDR3 DNA stays, 42 bases, in frame from base 1. V gives up 1 base and J gives up 4 bases, and the segment between their germline ends measures 10 bases. The germline V gene sets CDR1 to SGHTA and CDR2 to FQGTGA. Libraries were constructed by the immunoSEQ multiplex PCR assay. Here the immuneACCESS table is served through TCRdb, limited to in-frame sequences with V and J called. Missing clones are a known gap in these copies; in checked studies unresolved V genes cover under half, and the rest lacks a known reason. The sample table lists approximately 15,000 clones, around 80% of them with a count of one. About 6% of the sample goes to the ten largest clones.

The sequence came from a human donor with melanoma. The chain was built from TRBV7-3 and TRBJ2-5; TRBD2 is possibly the D segment (5 matching bases). Sequenced material: cells from a culture (not recorded whether cultured in vitro). The nucleotide sequence is TGTGCCAGCAGCTTAAATTCGGCGGGAGAGACCCAGTACTTC. Translated, this is CASSLNSAGETQYF.